This TCR beta chain stems from a study of blood T cell repertoires in COVID-19. The CDR3 runs to 19 residues. V lost 5 bases, J lost 0 bases, and 17 bases stayed unmatched. Germline CDR1 and CDR2: GTSNPN and SVGIG (reference sequence). Some clones are missing from TCRdb's copy, which holds only in-frame ones; the method was immunoSEQ multiplex PCR. This table has 150,000 to 200,000 clones, approximately 95% appearing once. Sequencing used peripheral blood. This chain connects TRBV30 to TRBJ1-4; 8 positions match TRBD1. This receptor was taken from a woman aged 60-70 years with COVID-19, enrolled during active disease. The CDR3 coding sequence is TGTGCCTGGCAAACGTACGGGACAGGCAGATCTGCAACTAATGAAAAACTGTTTTTT. The encoded protein is CAWQTYGTGRSATNEKLFF.